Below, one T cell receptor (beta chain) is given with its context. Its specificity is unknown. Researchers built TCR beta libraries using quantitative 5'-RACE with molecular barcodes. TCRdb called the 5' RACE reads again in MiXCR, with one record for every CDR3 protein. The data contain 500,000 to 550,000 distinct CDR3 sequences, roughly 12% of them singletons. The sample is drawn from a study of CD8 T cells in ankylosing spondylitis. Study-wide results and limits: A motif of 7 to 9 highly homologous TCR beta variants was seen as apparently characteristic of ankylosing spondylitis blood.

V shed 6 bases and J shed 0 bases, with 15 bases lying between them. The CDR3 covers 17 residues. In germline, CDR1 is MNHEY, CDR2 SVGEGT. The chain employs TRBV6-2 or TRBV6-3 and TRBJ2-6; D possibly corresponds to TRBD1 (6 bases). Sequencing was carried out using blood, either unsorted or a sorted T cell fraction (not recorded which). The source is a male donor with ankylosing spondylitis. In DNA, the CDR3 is TGTGCCAGCAGACCACTCAGGGGCGGCTCTGGGGCCAACGTCCTGACTTTC. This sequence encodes CASRPLRGGSGANVLTF.